The 10 T cell receptor beta chains in this list originate from one sample, sequenced in a study of cytomegalovirus exposure and HLA in healthy donors. 13 Jbeta primers and 60 Vbeta primers were used for the PCR. Clones were read by immunoSEQ multiplex PCR, and TCRdb kept only the in-frame ones, dropping some. Among some 150,000 clones listed, roughly 81% were seen once. The source material was PBMCs. All receptors come from a woman between 50 and 59 years old in good health and CMV-seronegative.

This chain joins TRBV5-6 and TRBJ1-1, with 7 bases identical to TRBD1. The germline CDR1 and CDR2 sequences are SGHDT and YYEEEE. Unmatched junction bases numbered 12, after V lost 0 bases and J lost 7 bases. This CDR3 is 16 amino acids long. CDR3 in amino acids: CASSLEWSDAGGEAFF. DNA for the CDR3: TGTGCCAGCAGCTTGGAATGGAGTGACGCAGGGGGTGAAGCTTTCTTT.

The chain carries TRBV6-6 and TRBJ1-4, with D unclear. This CDR3 comprises 16 residues. From germline, CDR1 is MNHNY and CDR2 SVGAGI (reference sequence). V was pared by 6 bases and J by 0 bases, with 14 bases between. The CDR3 DNA is TGTGCCAGCAGCGCCGACTCCGGGACAACTAATGAAAAACTGTTTTTT. It is translated as CASSADSGTTNEKLFF.

This sequence joins TRBV27 and TRBJ2-7; tentative D call: TRBD2 (6 bases). In germline, CDR1 is MNHEY, CDR2 SMNVEV (reference sequence). The CDR3 length is 14 residues. The V end lost 5 bases, the J end lost 2 bases, and 13 bases lay between the germline ends. The CDR3 spells CASSRGLSTYEQYF. The CDR3 region has the DNA TGTGCCAGCAGTCGGGGACTGTCTACCTACGAGCAGTACTTC.

The V gene is TRBV7-8, the J gene TRBJ2-4; D might be TRBD2 (5 bases). The V end lost 1 base, the J end lost 3 bases, and 13 bases lay between the germline ends. Germline V gene lookup returns CDR1 SGHVS and CDR2 FQNEAQ. This CDR3 region has 16 residues. The CDR3 DNA reads as TGTGCCAGCAGCTTAGTGACTAAGGGCGTCAAAAACATTCAGTACTTC. Translation gives CASSLVTKGVKNIQYF. Based on the CDR3 plus reference TRBV7-8 and TRBJ2-4, the full variable domain is GAGVSQSPRYKVAKRGQDVALRCDPISGHVSLFWYQQALGQGPEFLTYFQNEAQLDKSGLPSDRFFAERPEGSVSTLKIQRTQQEDSAVYLCASSLVTKGVKNIQYFGAGTRLSVL.

This clone was recorded only once. The V gene is TRBV29-1, the J gene TRBJ2-3; D ambiguous. The germline gives CDR1 SQVTM, CDR2 ANQGSEA. CDR3 length: 12 amino acids. V was shortened by 5 bases and J by 0 bases, with 6 bases between the two germline ends. CDR3 coding DNA: TGCAGCGTTCACATAAGCACAGATACGCAGTATTTT. It codes for CSVHISTDTQYF.

This clone has a single count. The chain uses TRBV18 and TRBJ2-2, with 9 bases fitting TRBD1. CDR3 size: 15 residues. Per germline, CDR1 KGHSH and CDR2 LQKENI. After removal of 6 bases from V and 3 bases from J, the junction contained 5 bases not matched to a gene. The CDR3 coding sequence is TGTGCCAGCTCCCGATGGACAGGGGACACCGGGGAGCTGTTTTTT. Translating gives CASSRWTGDTGELFF.

The genes are TRBV27 and TRBJ1-2; D gene unclear. Looked up from germline, CDR1 is MNHEY and CDR2 is SMNVEV (reference sequence). The germline V and J ends were trimmed by 4 bases and 7 bases, with 13 bases remaining between them. CDR3 length: 13 amino acids. In DNA form, the CDR3 reads TGTGCCAGCAGTTCCACCACTACGGGTGGCTACACCTTC. It yields the protein CASSSTTTGGYTF.

The V gene is TRBV4-1, the J gene TRBJ2-1, with D possibly matching TRBD2 (6 bases). Germline CDR1 reads MGHRA; CDR2 reads YSYEKL. Trimming pared 5 bases from V and 0 bases from J, leaving 11 bases between. This CDR3 spans 15 amino acids. The CDR3 reads CASSSIGGSYNEQFF. The CDR3 DNA follows: TGCGCCAGCAGCTCGATCGGGGGCTCCTACAATGAGCAGTTCTTC.

This chain links TRBV4-1 with TRBJ1-1; TRBD1 is a possible D gene (5 bases). The CDR3 is 17 residues long. V lost 3 bases to trimming and J lost 2 bases, with 19 bases between them. The germline V gene has CDR1 MGHRA and CDR2 YSYEKL. The CDR3 loop reads CASSHAPHDRVNTEAFF. For the CDR3, the DNA is TGCGCCAGCAGCCACGCTCCTCACGACAGAGTCAACACTGAAGCTTTCTTT.

The chain couples TRBV27 to TRBJ2-1, with 10 bases aligning to TRBD2. The CDR3 length is 17 residues. From germline, CDR1 is MNHEY and CDR2 SMNVEV (reference sequence). V gave up 6 bases and J gave up 5 bases; unmatched junction bases: 13. In DNA form, the CDR3 reads TGTGCCAGCAGAAACCGACTAGCGGGTCAAATAAACAATGAGCAGTTCTTC. Its protein product is CASRNRLAGQINNEQFF.